This TCR beta chain was sequenced for a study of blood T cells in healthy people across ages. Findings of the study overall: TCR beta diversity per million T cells fell roughly linearly with age. Using unsorted PBMCs precluded a conclusive naive versus antigen-experienced comparison.

Germline lookup yields CDR1 MNHNS and CDR2 SASEGT. Trimming took 4 bases from V and 4 from J, leaving 11 bases between them. This CDR3 is 15 amino acids long. This clonotype was seen a handful of times. As yet, its antigen is unknown. Extraction of total RNA produced a minimum of 5.5 micrograms from each sample. The authors ran a second PCR of 7 to 11 cycles using a sample-barcoded 5' primer and a J-beta primer mix. TCRdb re-called the 5' RACE reads with MiXCR, one entry per CDR3 protein. The repertoire holds 600,000 to 800,000 distinct CDR3 sequences, with more than 45% as singletons. The clonotype comes from a woman of 80 years or more in good health. This sequence joins TRBV6-1 and TRBJ1-6; the D is unclear. The sequenced sample was blood. CDR3 residues: CASSGRAIYNSPLHF. The CDR3 DNA sequence: TGTGCCAGCAGTGGAAGGGCGATTTATAATTCACCCCTCCACTTT.